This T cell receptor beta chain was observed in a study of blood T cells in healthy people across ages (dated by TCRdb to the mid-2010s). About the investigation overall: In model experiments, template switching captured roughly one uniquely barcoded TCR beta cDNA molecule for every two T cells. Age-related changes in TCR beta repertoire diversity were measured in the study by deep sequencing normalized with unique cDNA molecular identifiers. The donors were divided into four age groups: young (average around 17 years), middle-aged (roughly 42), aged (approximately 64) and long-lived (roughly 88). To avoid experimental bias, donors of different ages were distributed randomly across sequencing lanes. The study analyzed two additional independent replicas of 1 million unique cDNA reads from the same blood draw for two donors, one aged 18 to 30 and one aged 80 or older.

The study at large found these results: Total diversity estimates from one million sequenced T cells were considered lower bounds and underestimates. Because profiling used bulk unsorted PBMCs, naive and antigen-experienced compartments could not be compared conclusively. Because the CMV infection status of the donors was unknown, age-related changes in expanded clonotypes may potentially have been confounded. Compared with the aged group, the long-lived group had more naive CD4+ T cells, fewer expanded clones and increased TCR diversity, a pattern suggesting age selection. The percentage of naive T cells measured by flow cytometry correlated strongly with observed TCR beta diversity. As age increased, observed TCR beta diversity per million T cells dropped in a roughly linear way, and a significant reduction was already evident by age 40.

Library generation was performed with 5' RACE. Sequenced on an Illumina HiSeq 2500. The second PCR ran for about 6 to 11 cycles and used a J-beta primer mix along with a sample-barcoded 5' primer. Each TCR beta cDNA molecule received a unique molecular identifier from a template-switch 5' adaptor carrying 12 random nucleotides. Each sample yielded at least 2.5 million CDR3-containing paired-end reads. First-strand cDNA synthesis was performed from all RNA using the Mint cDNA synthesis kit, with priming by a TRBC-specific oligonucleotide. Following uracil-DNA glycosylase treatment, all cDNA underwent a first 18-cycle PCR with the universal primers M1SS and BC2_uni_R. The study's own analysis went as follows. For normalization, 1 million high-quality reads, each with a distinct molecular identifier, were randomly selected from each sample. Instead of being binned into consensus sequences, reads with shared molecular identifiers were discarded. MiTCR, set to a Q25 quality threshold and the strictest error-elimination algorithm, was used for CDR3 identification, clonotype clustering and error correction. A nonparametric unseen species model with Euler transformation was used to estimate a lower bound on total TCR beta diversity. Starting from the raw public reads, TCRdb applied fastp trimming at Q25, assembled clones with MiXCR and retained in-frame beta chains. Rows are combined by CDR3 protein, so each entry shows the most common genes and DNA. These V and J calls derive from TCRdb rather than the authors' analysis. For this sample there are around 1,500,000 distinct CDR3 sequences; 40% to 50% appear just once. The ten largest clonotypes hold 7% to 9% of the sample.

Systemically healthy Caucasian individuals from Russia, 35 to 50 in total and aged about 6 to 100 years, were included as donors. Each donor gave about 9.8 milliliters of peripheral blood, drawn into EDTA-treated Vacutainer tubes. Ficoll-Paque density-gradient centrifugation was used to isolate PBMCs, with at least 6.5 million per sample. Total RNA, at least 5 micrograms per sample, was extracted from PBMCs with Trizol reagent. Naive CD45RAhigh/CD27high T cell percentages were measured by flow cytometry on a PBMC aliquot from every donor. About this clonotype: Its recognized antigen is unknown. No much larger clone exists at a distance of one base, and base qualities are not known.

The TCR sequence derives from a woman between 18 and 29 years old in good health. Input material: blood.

The CDR3 reads as follows: CASSPRGTGSSGANVLTF. In nucleotides, the sequence is TGTGCCAGCAGCCCTAGGGGGACAGGGTCCTCTGGGGCCAACGTCCTGACTTTC. Here the chain combines TRBV7-3 and TRBJ2-6, and TRBD1 matches 9 of the central bases. The germline V and J ends show losses of 5 bases and 0 bases respectively, and no gene match explains 8 bases of the junction. Reading from cysteine to phenylalanine, the CDR3 counts 18 amino acids. The CDR3 DNA has 54 bases and is translated from base 1. Sequences SGHTA (CDR1) and FQGTGA (CDR2) are obtained from the germline V gene.